These T cell receptor beta chains were read from a single sample in a study of OX40 agonist ivuxolimab in advanced cancers. Libraries were prepared by immunoSEQ multiplex PCR; TCRdb keeps only in-frame clonotypes and omits some of them. The top ten hold approximately 0.54% of the sample, which has more than 85,000 clones, approximately 90% seen once. The starting material was CD4+ or CD8+ T cells sorted from blood, obtained in a trial of the OX40 agonist ivuxolimab. The receptors originated from an adult with an advanced solid tumor such as melanoma, head and neck, liver or kidney cancer. Each CDR3 is given with its conserved first and last residue. Fields, in order: V gene, clone size, D gene, J gene, CDR3 DNA, CDR3 protein. A D gene is named only where the DNA matches it firmly. Size is stated for part of the rows, as once, few or many counts, or as a class when the clone is expanded.

V gene: TRBV10-3; clone size: NA; D gene: NA; J gene: TRBJ2-1; CDR3 DNA: TGTGCCATCAGTGAGTCAAGGCCTCCCTACAATGAGCAGTTCTTC; CDR3 protein: CAISESRPPYNEQFF
V gene: TRBV11-2; clone size: few; D gene: NA; J gene: TRBJ2-3; CDR3 DNA: TGTGCCAGCAGCTCCCCTGGCACAGATACGCAGTATTTT; CDR3 protein: CASSSPGTDTQYF
V gene: TRBV4-3; clone size: NA; D gene: NA; J gene: TRBJ1-2; CDR3 DNA: TGCGCCAGCAGCCAAGAGGGCAGGGGAGGCGGCTACACCTTC; CDR3 protein: CASSQEGRGGGYTF
V gene: TRBV4-1; clone size: NA; D gene: NA; J gene: TRBJ2-7; CDR3 DNA: TGCGCCAGCAGCCACCGGCTCCACAGGGACTACGAGCAGTACTTC; CDR3 protein: CASSHRLHRDYEQYF
V gene: TRBV2; clone size: NA; D gene: NA; J gene: TRBJ1-3; CDR3 DNA: TGTGCCAGCAGCCGGGACGGCTCTGGAAACACCATATATTTT; CDR3 protein: CASSRDGSGNTIYF
V gene: TRBV10-3; clone size: NA; D gene: TRBD1; J gene: TRBJ1-4; CDR3 DNA: TGTGCCATCAGTGAAACCGGGACAGGTCCATCGGGTGAAAAACTGTTTTTT; CDR3 protein: CAISETGTGPSGEKLFF
V gene: TRBV5-1; clone size: NA; D gene: NA; J gene: TRBJ2-5; CDR3 DNA: TGCGCCAGCAGCTCAGACTTGGGGGAGACCCAGTACTTC; CDR3 protein: CASSSDLGETQYF
V gene: TRBV11-3; clone size: once; D gene: NA; J gene: TRBJ2-2; CDR3 DNA: TGTGCCAGCAGCTTAGGTGACAGTCCCACCGGGGAGCTGTTTTTT; CDR3 protein: CASSLGDSPTGELFF
V gene: TRBV2; clone size: NA; D gene: NA; J gene: TRBJ2-7; CDR3 DNA: TGTGCCAGCACCTACTGGACTGGCCCGGGGAACGAGCAGTACTTC; CDR3 protein: CASTYWTGPGNEQYF
V gene: TRBV4-1; clone size: NA; D gene: NA; J gene: TRBJ2-1; CDR3 DNA: TGCGCCAGCAGCCAATGGTTTTCGCTCAGCGAGCAGTTCTTC; CDR3 protein: CASSQWFSLSEQFF
V gene: TRBV5-4; clone size: NA; D gene: NA; J gene: TRBJ1-1; CDR3 DNA: TGTGCCAGCAGCTTGGGTGGAGGTTTAAACACTGAAGCTTTCTTT; CDR3 protein: CASSLGGGLNTEAFF
V gene: TRBV27; clone size: NA; D gene: NA; J gene: TRBJ2-7; CDR3 DNA: TGTGCCAGCAGTTTATCCGTGGCAGGGCGTCCCCTGGACTACGAGCAGTACTTC; CDR3 protein: CASSLSVAGRPLDYEQYF
V gene: TRBV19; clone size: NA; D gene: NA; J gene: TRBJ1-5; CDR3 DNA: TGTGCCAGTAGTACCCGGGTCCCCAATCAGCCCCAGCATTTT; CDR3 protein: CASSTRVPNQPQHF